A selection of T cell receptor beta chains follows, all from one sample in a study of CD8+CD57+ T cells in acquired aplastic anemia. A single record per CDR3 protein comes from TCRdb applying MiXCR to the reads. Of around 180,000 distinct CDR3 sequences listed, around 60% are singletons. The sequenced sample consisted of sorted CD4+, CD8+, or CD8+CD57+ T cells (not recorded which) from PBMCs. The origin of the receptors is a human donor in good health. Both conserved end residues are part of each CDR3. The D gene is left open where the match is weak. Not every row has a clone size; where given, it reads once, few, many or a size class.

V gene: TRBV7-9; J gene: TRBJ2-5; clone size: -; D gene: -; CDR3 DNA: TGTGCCAGCAGCTTATATGACAGCTTGTACTTC; CDR3 protein: CASSLYDSLYF
V gene: TRBV15; J gene: TRBJ2-6; clone size: once; D gene: TRBD1; CDR3 DNA: TGTGCCACCAGCAGTGGGACAGCGCCCGTGGTCTCTGGGGCCAACGTCCTGACTTTC; CDR3 protein: CATSSGTAPVVSGANVLTF
V gene: TRBV14; J gene: TRBJ2-3; clone size: -; D gene: -; CDR3 DNA: TGTGCCAGCAGCCAAGTCGAGACAGGCACAGATACGCAGTATTTT; CDR3 protein: CASSQVETGTDTQYF
V gene: TRBV6-2/TRBV6-3; J gene: TRBJ2-7; clone size: -; D gene: TRBD2; CDR3 DNA: TGTGCCAGCAGTTACGGGCGGGAGGGCCTCTACGAGCAGTACTTC; CDR3 protein: CASSYGREGLYEQYF
V gene: TRBV12-3/TRBV12-4; J gene: TRBJ1-2; clone size: many; D gene: TRBD1; CDR3 DNA: TGTGCCAGCAGCCCCGGGACAGACTATGGCTACACCTTC; CDR3 protein: CASSPGTDYGYTF
V gene: TRBV7-9; J gene: TRBJ2-6; clone size: -; D gene: -; CDR3 DNA: TGTGCCAGCAGCCCCCCGTGGTTCGGTCACAGCTCTGGGGCCAACGTCCTGACTTTC; CDR3 protein: CASSPPWFGHSSGANVLTF
V gene: TRBV2; J gene: TRBJ2-3; clone size: -; D gene: TRBD2; CDR3 DNA: TGTGGAAGCGGGGGGGACTCAGATACGCAGTATTTT; CDR3 protein: CGSGGDSDTQYF
V gene: TRBV25-1; J gene: TRBJ2-5; clone size: -; D gene: TRBD1; CDR3 DNA: TGTGCCAGCAGTGAATTGGGGCAGGGGGTCGAGTACTTC; CDR3 protein: CASSELGQGVEYF
V gene: TRBV5-6; J gene: TRBJ2-5; clone size: many; D gene: -; CDR3 DNA: TGTGCCAGCAGCTTGGGGTCTAGTGGTGAGACCCAGTACTTC; CDR3 protein: CASSLGSSGETQYF
V gene: TRBV15; J gene: TRBJ2-1; clone size: few; D gene: -; CDR3 DNA: TGTGCCACCAGCAGCCAAGGCCTTGGAGGTTGGACCTACAATGAGCAGTTCTTC; CDR3 protein: CATSSQGLGGWTYNEQFF
V gene: TRBV2; J gene: TRBJ2-2; clone size: -; D gene: -; CDR3 DNA: TGTGCCAGCAGTGAGGGTAACACCGGGGAGCTGTTTTTT; CDR3 protein: CASSEGNTGELFF
V gene: TRBV11-2; J gene: TRBJ2-7; clone size: many; D gene: TRBD2; CDR3 DNA: TGTGCCAGCAGCTGGGGACTAGCGGGACCAACCTACGAGCAGTACTTC; CDR3 protein: CASSWGLAGPTYEQYF
V gene: TRBV5-6; J gene: TRBJ1-1; clone size: -; D gene: TRBD1; CDR3 DNA: TGTGCCAGCAGCTTGGGAGCAGGGGGCATGAACACTGAAGCTTTCTTT; CDR3 protein: CASSLGAGGMNTEAFF
V gene: TRBV20-1; J gene: TRBJ2-5; clone size: -; D gene: TRBD1; CDR3 DNA: TGCAGTGCTAGGGAGGACAGGGGGCCCGGTTGTCACTTC; CDR3 protein: CSAREDRGPGCHF
V gene: TRBV5-6; J gene: TRBJ1-1; clone size: -; D gene: -; CDR3 DNA: TGTGCCAGCAGCCAAGGGGGGACTGAAGCTTCCTTT; CDR3 protein: CASSQGGTEASF
V gene: TRBV20-1; J gene: TRBJ2-7; clone size: -; D gene: -; CDR3 DNA: TGCAGTGCTAGTTTGGGTACCGTCTACGAGCAGTACTTC; CDR3 protein: CSASLGTVYEQYF
V gene: TRBV7-7; J gene: TRBJ2-2; clone size: -; D gene: -; CDR3 DNA: TGTGCCAGCGGGATACCTGGGGAGCTGTTTTTT; CDR3 protein: CASGIPGELFF
V gene: TRBV5-4; J gene: TRBJ1-1; clone size: -; D gene: -; CDR3 DNA: TGTGCCAGCAGCTTGGGGACAGTGAACACTGAAGCTTTCTTT; CDR3 protein: CASSLGTVNTEAFF
V gene: TRBV7-7; J gene: TRBJ2-3; clone size: once; D gene: -; CDR3 DNA: TGTGCCAGCAGCTTAGTCCCGTCAGATACGCAGTATTTT; CDR3 protein: CASSLVPSDTQYF